This T cell receptor (beta chain) was sequenced in a study of metastatic and nonmetastatic thyroid tumors. CDR3 length: 15 residues. CDR1 SEHNR and CDR2 FQNEAQ come from the germline V gene (reference sequence). The V end lost 1 base, the J end lost 3 bases, and 12 bases lay between the germline ends. Authors' analysis steps: Differences in CDR3 between clinicopathological groups were drawn on to build a classifier intended to discriminate distant-metastatic papillary thyroid cancer patients. TCRdb re-called clones from the PCR reads using MiXCR. The V and J calls and clone size are TCRdb's, not the authors'. The table lists 4,000 to 5,000 clones, 28% of them singletons. Until they underwent thyroid surgery, no patient had received any treatment.

This clonotype was obtained from a female donor with papillary thyroid cancer or a benign thyroid nodule (not recorded which). Some clones in this sample may be carry-over from other donors' samples. Sequencing used adjacent normal tissue. The chain carries TRBV7-9 and TRBJ1-1, with D possibly matching TRBD1 (5 bases). CDR3 protein: CASSLVAGSHTEAFF. The CDR3 DNA is TGTGCCAGCAGCTTAGTTGCAGGGAGCCACACTGAAGCTTTCTTT. Variable domain in full (rest from reference TRBV7-9 and TRBJ1-1): DTGVSQNPRHKITKRGQNVTFRCDPISEHNRLYWYRQTLGQGPEFLTYFQNEAQLEKSRLLSDRFSAERPKGSFSTLEIQRTEQGDSAMYLCASSLVAGSHTEAFFGQGTRLTVV.